Listed below are T cell receptor beta chains from one sample, sequenced in a study of T-cell reconstitution after alpha-beta-depleted transplantation in children. TCRdb redid the calling of the PCR reads with MiXCR, one entry per CDR3 protein. The sample contains almost 500,000 distinct CDR3 sequences, approximately 12% of which appear only once. The sample consisted of PBMCs from the stem cell graft donor, taken from the stem cell graft. These receptors were collected from a human donor who donated a stem cell graft to a child with combined immunodeficiency. Both conserved end residues are part of each CDR3. A D gene is named only where the DNA matches it firmly. The listing skips clone size in some rows; elsewhere it reads once, few, many or a size class.

j_call clone_size v_call d_call cdr3_nt cdr3_aa
TRBJ2-1 . TRBV6-5 TRBD2 TGTGCCAGCAAGGTCAGGACTAGCGGGAGTAATGAGCAGTTCTTC CASKVRTSGSNEQFF
TRBJ2-2 . TRBV3-1 . TGTGCCAGCAGCCCTCTCCCTATCGGGGAGCTGTTTTTT CASSPLPIGELFF
TRBJ2-6 . TRBV20-1 TRBD1 TGCAGTGCCACATCCGGACAGGGGGGTTCTGGGGCCAACGTCCTGACTTTC CSATSGQGGSGANVLTF
TRBJ2-1 many TRBV7-2 TRBD1 TGTGCCAGCAGCCCCTTGACAGGGGTGATAGGCAATGAGCAGTTCTTC CASSPLTGVIGNEQFF
TRBJ1-5 few TRBV11-1 . TGTGCCAGCAGCTTAGGGCCAGGCGGAGGTCAGCCCCAGCATTTT CASSLGPGGGQPQHF
TRBJ2-7 few TRBV5-5 . TGTGCCAGCAGCTTGGAGTATCGTCCCCCCTACGAGCAGTACTTC CASSLEYRPPYEQYF
TRBJ2-2 few TRBV10-3 . TGTGCCACCCCCCGGCGGGGGAACACCGGGGAGCTGTTTTTT CATPRRGNTGELFF
TRBJ1-2 . TRBV5-8 . TGTGCCAGCCCTTATGGCTACACCTTC CASPYGYTF
TRBJ2-7 . TRBV7-9 . TGTGCCAGCAGCTTTAGGCAGGAGGTCCTCGAGCAGTACTTC CASSFRQEVLEQYF
TRBJ1-1 . TRBV3-1 TRBD1 TGTGCCAGCAGCCCCAGGGGGGAAACTGAAGCTTTCTTT CASSPRGETEAFF
TRBJ2-7 . TRBV29-1 . TGCAGCGTTCTAGGTGGCGACTCCTACGAGCAGTACTTC CSVLGGDSYEQYF
TRBJ1-1 . TRBV25-1 . TGTGCCAGCAGCCCTCTCCGGGGTCGGTTAATCATGAACACTGAAGCTTTCTTT CASSPLRGRLIMNTEAFF
TRBJ1-1 . TRBV12-3/TRBV12-4 . TGTGCCAGCAGAGCCAGGTTCTCTGTCACTGAAGCTTTCTTT CASRARFSVTEAFF
TRBJ1-1 . TRBV5-4 . TGTGCCAGCAGTGAACAGAACTTGTGGACTGAAGCTTTCTTT CASSEQNLWTEAFF
TRBJ2-3 few TRBV3-1 TRBD2 TGTGCCAGCAGCCAAGATCGTACTAGCGGGGGATGGGATACGCAGTATTTT CASSQDRTSGGWDTQYF